Following are 10 T cell receptor beta chains from one sample sequenced in a study of blood T cell repertoires in COVID-19. The table came from immunoSEQ multiplex PCR; TCRdb's copy has only in-frame clones and leaves some out. The table has 220,000 or so clones, 84% seen once. The sample was peripheral blood. All receptors come from a woman aged 55-75 years with acute or convalescent COVID-19.

The rearrangement links TRBV7-2 to TRBJ2-1; D unresolved. The CDR3 totals 14 residues. The V end was cut by 2 bases, the J end by 0 bases, with 5 bases between. Germline V gene sequence: CDR1 SGHTA, CDR2 FQGNSA. The CDR3 protein is CASSLTGSYNEQFF. CDR3 nucleotide sequence: TGTGCCAGCAGCTTAACGGGCTCCTACAATGAGCAGTTCTTC.

This clone was detected a few times. The chain links TRBV30 to TRBJ1-1; D unclear. Trimming pared 5 bases from V and 4 bases from J, leaving 8 bases between. Germline CDR1 and CDR2: GTSNPN and SVGIG (reference sequence). The length of the CDR3 is 11 residues. In DNA form, the CDR3 reads TGTGCCTGGGCGGGGATCACTGAAGCTTTCTTT. It yields the protein CAWAGITEAFF. The full variable domain, its missing parts supplied by reference TRBV30 and TRBJ1-1, is SQTIHQWPATLVQPVGSPLSLECTVEGTSNPNLYWYRQAAGRGLQLLFYSVGIGQISSEVPQNLSASRPQDRQFILSSKKLLLSDSGFYLCAWAGITEAFFGQGTRLTVV.

The chain couples TRBV7-9 to TRBJ2-2; TRBD2 is a possible D gene (6 bases). The CDR3 spans 14 residues. V was clipped by 4 bases and J by 6 bases, with 12 bases between them. The germline gives CDR1 SEHNR, CDR2 FQNEAQ (reference sequence). The CDR3, as DNA: TGTGCCAGCAGCTCGAGCGGGCAGGCCGGGGAGCTGTTTTTT. Encoded protein: CASSSSGQAGELFF.

This clone appeared a few times. This chain uses TRBV3-1 (or the pseudogene TRBV3-2) with TRBJ1-2; a possible D gene is TRBD1 (6 bases). The CDR3 runs to 14 residues. Germline CDR1 reads LGHDT; CDR2 reads YNNKEL (reference sequence). V was pared by 3 bases and J by 4 bases, with 12 bases between. CDR3 nucleotide sequence: TGTGCCAGCAGCCACCTGACAGGCCTCTATGGCTACACCTTC. It is translated as CASSHLTGLYGYTF.

This clone is a singleton in its sample. The CDR3 DNA reads TGCGCCAGCAGCTCTAGCGGGGCGACGTACTTC. Translated: CASSSSGATYF. The chain employs TRBV5-1 and TRBJ2-7; 9 nucleotides agree with TRBD2. This CDR3 has 11 residues. Germline V gene lookup returns CDR1 SGHRS and CDR2 YFSETQ. Trimming took 3 bases from V and 12 from J; bases not matched to a gene: 4.

The genes are TRBV19 and TRBJ2-1; TRBD1 might be the D (6 bases). The CDR3 is made up of 13 amino acids. Deletions cut 6 bases from V and 8 bases from J, with 14 bases between. Looked up from germline, CDR1 is LNHDA and CDR2 is SQIVND (reference sequence). The CDR3 coding sequence is TGTGCCAGTAGCCTACAGGGTAGCGATGAGCAGTTCTTC. Encoded protein: CASSLQGSDEQFF. Supplemented by reference TRBV19 and TRBJ2-1, the full variable domain reads DGGITQSPKYLFRKEGQNVTLSCEQNLNHDAMYWYRQDPGQGLRLIYYSQIVNDFQKGDIAEGYSVSREKKESFPLTVTSAQKNPTAFYLCASSLQGSDEQFFGPGTRLTVL.

V and J are TRBV27 and TRBJ1-2; 7 positions match TRBD1. CDR1 and CDR2 (germline): MNHEY, SMNVEV (reference sequence). J lost 6 bases, V lost 6 bases, and 13 bases had no gene match. The CDR3 consists of 15 residues. The chain's CDR3 is CASSPAGQFFDGYTF. CDR3 coding DNA: TGTGCCAGCAGCCCGGCGGGACAGTTTTTTGATGGCTACACCTTC.

This clone appeared a few times. This chain connects TRBV4-2 to TRBJ1-2; no firm D call. The CDR3 runs to 12 residues. Trimming cost V 0 bases and J 4 bases, with 3 bases left between them. Per the germline V gene, CDR1 is LGHNA and CDR2 is YNFKEQ. This CDR3 reads CASSQDGYGYTF. DNA for the CDR3: TGTGCCAGCAGCCAAGACGGCTATGGCTACACCTTC.

In this sample, this clone turned up a few times. J is TRBJ1-6 and V is TRBV7-6, with TRBD1 as a possible D gene (6 bases). The V gene lost 0 bases and the J gene lost 8 bases, with 17 bases spanning the gap. This CDR3 is built from 17 residues. Germline V CDR1 and CDR2: SGHVS, FNYEAQ. For the CDR3, the DNA is TGTGCCAGCAGCTTAGCGGGCGGGGGACACAGGGATTCACCCCTCCACTTT. Encoded protein: CASSLAGGGHRDSPLHF. Combining the CDR3 with reference TRBV7-6 and TRBJ1-6 gives the whole variable domain GAGVSQSPRYKVTKRGQDVALRCDPISGHVSLYWYRQALGQGPEFLTYFNYEAQQDKSGLPNDRFSAERPEGSISTLTIQRTEQRDSAMYRCASSLAGGGHRDSPLHFGNGTRLTVT.

The chain couples TRBV5-1 to TRBJ1-1; 10 bases line up with TRBD1. Germline V lookup: CDR1 SGHRS, CDR2 YFSETQ. This CDR3 is built from 16 residues. The junction had 7 bases not matched to a gene; V was cut back by 4 bases and J by 1 base. The CDR3 sequence is CASSTRDRGENTEAFF. CDR3 nucleotides: TGCGCCAGCAGCACCCGGGACAGGGGAGAGAACACTGAAGCTTTCTTT.